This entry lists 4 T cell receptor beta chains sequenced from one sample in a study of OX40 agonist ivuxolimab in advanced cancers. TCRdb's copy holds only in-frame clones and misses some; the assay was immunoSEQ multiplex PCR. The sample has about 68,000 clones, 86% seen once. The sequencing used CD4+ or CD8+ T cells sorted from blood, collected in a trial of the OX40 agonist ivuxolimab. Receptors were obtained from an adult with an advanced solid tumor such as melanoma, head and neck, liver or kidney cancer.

The CDR3 here is CASSFLGGPTDTQYF. CDR3 nucleotide sequence: TGTGCCAGCAGCTTTTTAGGGGGCCCCACAGATACGCAGTATTTT. V usage is TRBV7-3 and J usage is TRBJ2-3; TRBD1 matches at 7 bases. The CDR3 sequence is 15 residues long. The junction had 5 bases not matched to a gene; V was cut back by 3 bases and J by 2 bases. Germline V lookup: CDR1 SGHTA, CDR2 FQGTGA.

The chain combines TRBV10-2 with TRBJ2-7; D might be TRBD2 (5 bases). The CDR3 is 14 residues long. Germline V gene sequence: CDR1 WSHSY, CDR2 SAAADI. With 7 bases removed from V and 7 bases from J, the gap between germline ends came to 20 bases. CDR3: CASTPGYGYQEQYF. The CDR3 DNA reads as TGCGCCAGCACTCCGGGGTACGGGTATCAAGAGCAGTACTTC.

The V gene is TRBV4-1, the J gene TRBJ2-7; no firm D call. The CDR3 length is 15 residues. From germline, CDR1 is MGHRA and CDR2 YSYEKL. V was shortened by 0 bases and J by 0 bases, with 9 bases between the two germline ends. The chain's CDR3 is CASSQDVTASYEQYF. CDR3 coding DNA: TGCGCCAGCAGCCAAGATGTAACAGCCTCCTACGAGCAGTACTTC.

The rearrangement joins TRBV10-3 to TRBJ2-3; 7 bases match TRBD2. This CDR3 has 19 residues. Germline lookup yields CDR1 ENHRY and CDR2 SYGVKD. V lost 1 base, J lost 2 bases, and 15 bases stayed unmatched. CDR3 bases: TGTGCCATCAGTGAGTTGGGGTTTCGGGCTAGCGGTCTCACAGATACGCAGTATTTT. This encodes CAISELGFRASGLTDTQYF.